This paragraph covers one T cell receptor beta chain sequence. No cognate antigen has been identified for it. Base quality data are lacking; no much larger clone is found one base away. The trial excluded patients who had a history of autoimmune disease or were on systemic immunosuppression. Peripheral blood for TCR sequencing was drawn from every dose cohort at baseline, at cycle 4 day 1 and at cycle 7 day 1. The samples were taken from a phase I, first-in-human, multicenter, open-label dose-escalation trial of ivuxolimab. Adults with locally advanced or metastatic head and neck squamous cell, hepatocellular, melanoma or renal cell carcinoma were enrolled in the trial. Before TCR sequencing, CD4+ T cells and CD8+ T cells were sorted from peripheral blood as separate populations. Genomic DNA was isolated from the sorted cells so that the TCRbeta CDR3 region could be sequenced. The immunoSEQ Assay was used for sequencing of TCRbeta CDR3 regions. Drawn from immuneACCESS, this table holds only the in-frame rearrangements with V and J called that TCRdb kept. Clones are partly lost; checked studies trace under half to an unresolved V gene and leave the rest unexplained. The sample profile shows around 53,000 clones; over 85% of them were found once. The top ten clonotypes cover approximately 20% of the sample.

According to the germline V gene, CDR1 reads LGHNA and CDR2 reads YNFKEQ. V loses 4 bases at its end and J loses 3 bases; junction bases beyond the gene matches: 18. Including cysteine and phenylalanine, the CDR3 has 21 amino acids. Solely the CDR3 DNA is kept, with 63 bases framed from the first base. The data belong to a study of OX40 agonist ivuxolimab in advanced cancers. In terms of the full investigation: Ivuxolimab was a fully human IgG2 agonistic monoclonal antibody targeting the costimulatory receptor OX40 (CD134). Intravenous ivuxolimab was administered to patients every 2 weeks at six dose levels: 0.01, 0.1, 0.3, 1.5, 3 and 10 mg/kg. Of the approximately 50 dose-escalation patients, hepatocellular carcinoma was present in 19, melanoma in approximately 15, renal cell carcinoma in 9 and head and neck cancer in 9. In the dose-escalation cohort, 70% to 85% of patients were male, and the mean age was approximately 60 years, with a range of about 23 to 85. Patients were allowed to have had prior anti-PD-1, anti-PD-L1 or anti-CTLA-4 therapy, and around 40% of the dose-escalation patients had previously received checkpoint inhibitors. Partial responses occurred in three dose-escalation patients, of whom one had hepatocellular carcinoma and two had cutaneous melanoma. The point of sequencing TCRbeta in the periphery was to test whether ivuxolimab changed TCR sequence diversity and drove clonal T-cell expansion. The monotherapy dose-escalation portion (N of about 52 patients) of the phase I ivuxolimab trial is reported in the paper.

The paper as a whole reports these results and caveats: After ivuxolimab, CD8+ T cells had more expanded clones than CD4+ T cells on average. At doses of 0.1 to 3.0 mg/kg, clonal expansion of both CD4+ and CD8+ T cells in blood was seen between baseline and week 6. Which antigens the clonally expanded peripheral T cells were specific for was not determined. In the 0.1-3.0 mg/kg groups, partial responders were among the patients with the lowest normalized peripheral clonal expansion, particularly in CD8+ T cells. Low levels of normalized T-cell clonal expansion were also seen in some patients who did not respond.

This receptor was identified in an adult with an advanced solid tumor such as melanoma, head and neck, liver or kidney cancer. The sequence is built from TRBV4-2 and TRBJ2-7; TRBD2 aligns with 16 central bases. Material: CD4+ or CD8+ T cells sorted from blood, obtained in a trial of the OX40 agonist ivuxolimab. DNA sequence: TGTGCCAGCAGCCCCAAGGGACTAGCGGGAGGGCCAAGGTCAGTGTACTACGAGCAGTACTTC. Its product reads: CASSPKGLAGGPRSVYYEQYF.